This TCR beta chain was retrieved from a study of blood T cell repertoires in COVID-19. Study in general: COVID-19 samples from acute and convalescent phases originated in the United States, Italy and Spain. T cells, B-cell-depleted T cells, or PBMCs supplied cDNA or gDNA.

The CDR3 contains 15 residues. The germline V gene has CDR1 SGHNT and CDR2 YYREEE (reference sequence). V shed 3 bases and J shed 4 bases, with 13 bases lying between them. Source study methods: The assay estimated nucleated cells by amplifying reference gene primers. Repertoires were generated with immunoSEQ multiplex PCR, while TCRdb's copy carries only in-frame clones and drops some. V, J and clone size are taken as reported in that table, and D and trimming were inferred from the DNA itself. The sample has about 23,000 clones, roughly 83% seen once; the top ten hold 48%. The genes are TRBV5-4 and TRBJ2-2; maybe TRBD2 (6 bases). The sequenced sample consisted of peripheral blood. This sequence originates from a man between 65 and 85 years old with acute or convalescent COVID-19. The CDR3 DNA sequence: TGTGCCAGCAGCTCGGTAAACGGGGGCACCGGGGAGCTGTTTTTT. It specifies CASSSVNGGTGELFF. Using reference TRBV5-4 and TRBJ2-2 for the parts outside the CDR3, the full variable domain is ETGVTQSPTHLIKTRGQQVTLRCSSQSGHNTVSWYQQALGQGPQFIFQYYREEENGRGNFPPRFSGLQFPNYSSELNVNALELDDSALYLCASSSVNGGTGELFFGEGSRLTVL.